This entry features one T cell receptor beta chain sequence. This sample was included in a study of blood T cell repertoires in COVID-19. The wider study: PBMCs, B-cell-depleted T cells, or T cells provided the cDNA or gDNA that made up the material.

The V end was cut by 1 base, the J end by 5 bases, with 6 bases between. There are 12 residues in the CDR3. Germline V lookup: CDR1 SGHDT, CDR2 YYEEEE. Here immunoSEQ multiplex PCR was the method, and the copy in TCRdb shows in-frame clones only, minus some. The sample records about 210,000 clones, 85% being singletons. Participants were aged roughly 18 to 90 years, lived in under 30 US areas, and enrolled virtually. Which cohort a participant joined came from the clinical history participants gave. The rearrangement links TRBV5-6 to TRBJ1-2, with D unresolved. The source material was PBMCs or T cells enriched from blood (not recorded which). This TCR came from a man aged 40-49 years who had recovered from COVID-19. CDR3 nucleotides: TGTGCCAGCAGCTTGTCGGAGTATGGCTACACCTTC. Protein product: CASSLSEYGYTF.